The subject of this entry is one TCR beta chain. Its target is not known. The junction departs from the called germline gene at one end, perhaps through a read error. The CDR3 sequence is 15 residues long. Germline CDR1 is SSHAT and CDR2 is FNYEAQ (reference sequence). The sample comes from a study of identical twins. Findings and caveats of the study: Twin pairs' shared out-of-frame alpha sequences were enriched in low generation probability.

All of the donors were Caucasians in good health. Through template switching, a universal primer site was introduced, and the cDNA contained unique molecular identifiers. TCRdb re-derived calls from the 5' RACE reads in MiXCR, one entry per CDR3 protein. The data show 450,000 or so distinct CDR3 sequences, around 15% seen once. The sample was also reused in another study, on yellow fever vaccine responses in identical twins.

The sequenced material came from CD4+ T cells sorted from blood. The V and J genes are TRBV7-7 and TRBJ2-3; D is possibly TRBD2 (6 bases). The receptor's source is a woman younger than 30 in good health. In DNA, the CDR3 is TGTGCTAGCAGCTTAGCGGACGGAGCCACAGATACGCAGTATTTT. Translated: CASSLADGATDTQYF.